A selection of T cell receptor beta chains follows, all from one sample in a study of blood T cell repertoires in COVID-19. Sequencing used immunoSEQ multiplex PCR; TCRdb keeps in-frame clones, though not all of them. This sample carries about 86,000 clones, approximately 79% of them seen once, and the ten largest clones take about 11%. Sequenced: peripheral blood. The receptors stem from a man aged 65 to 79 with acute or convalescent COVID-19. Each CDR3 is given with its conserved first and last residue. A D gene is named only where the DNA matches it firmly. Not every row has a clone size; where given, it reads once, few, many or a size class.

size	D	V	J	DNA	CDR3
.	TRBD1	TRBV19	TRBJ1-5	TGTGCCAGCGCCGGGACAGGAGGAAATCAGCCCCAGCATTTT	CASAGTGGNQPQHF
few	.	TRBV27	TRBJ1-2	TGTGCCAGCAGTTATTCAGGGTTGGTGGGATATGGCTACACCTTC	CASSYSGLVGYGYTF
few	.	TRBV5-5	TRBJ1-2	TGTGCCAGCAGCGCAGCCGGGTCTAATAACTATGGCTACACCTTC	CASSAAGSNNYGYTF
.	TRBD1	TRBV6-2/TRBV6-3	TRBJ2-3	TGTGCCAGCAGCCCAGGGACAGGGCGTACAGATACGCAGTATTTT	CASSPGTGRTDTQYF
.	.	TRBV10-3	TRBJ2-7	TGTGCCATCAGTGTGAGTTCGGGTAGGGAGCAGTACTTC	CAISVSSGREQYF
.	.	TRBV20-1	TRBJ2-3	TGCAGTCGCTCCGGTGGTGATACGCAGTATTTT	CSRSGGDTQYF
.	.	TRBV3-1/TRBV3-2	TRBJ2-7	TGTGCCAGCAGCCAAGATCGAGTCAGGGGTTACGAGCAGTACTTC	CASSQDRVRGYEQYF
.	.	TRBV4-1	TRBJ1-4	TGCGCCAGCAGCCGCTCACAGGGCCTGAACGAAAAACTGTTTTTT	CASSRSQGLNEKLFF
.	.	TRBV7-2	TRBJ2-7	TGTGCCAGCAGCTTCGACAGATACGAGCAGTACTTC	CASSFDRYEQYF
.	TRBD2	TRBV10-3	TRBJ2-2	TGTGCCATCAGCGGGGGGGGCTACACCGGGGAGCTGTTTTTT	CAISGGGYTGELFF
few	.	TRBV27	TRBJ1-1	TGTGCCAGCCGTCAGGGGTCCACTGAAGCTTTCTTT	CASRQGSTEAFF
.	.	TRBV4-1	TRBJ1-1	TGCGCCAGCAGCCTAGGACAGCTTCATACCACTGAAGCTTTCTTT	CASSLGQLHTTEAFF
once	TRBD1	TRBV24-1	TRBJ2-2	TGTGCCACCGGGAGACAGGGGGGCACCGGGGAGCTGTTTTTT	CATGRQGGTGELFF